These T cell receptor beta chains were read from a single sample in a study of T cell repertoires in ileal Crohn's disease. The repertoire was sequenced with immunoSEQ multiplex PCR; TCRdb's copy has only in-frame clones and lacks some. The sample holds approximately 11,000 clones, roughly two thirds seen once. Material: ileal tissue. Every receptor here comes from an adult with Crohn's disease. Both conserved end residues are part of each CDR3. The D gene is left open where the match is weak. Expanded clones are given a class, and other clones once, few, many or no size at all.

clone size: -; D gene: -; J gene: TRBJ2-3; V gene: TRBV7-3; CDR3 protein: CASSFTGPDTQYF; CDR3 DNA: TGTGCCAGCAGCTTCACAGGCCCAGATACGCAGTATTTT
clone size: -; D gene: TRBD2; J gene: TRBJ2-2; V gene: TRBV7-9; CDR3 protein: CASSSSLAAANTGELFF; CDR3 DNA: TGTGCCAGCAGCTCATCACTAGCGGCCGCGAACACCGGGGAGCTGTTTTTT
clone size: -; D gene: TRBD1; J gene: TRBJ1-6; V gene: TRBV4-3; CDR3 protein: CASSQRTGGNNSPLHF; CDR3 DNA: TGCGCCAGCAGCCAAAGGACAGGGGGGAATAATTCACCCCTCCACTTT
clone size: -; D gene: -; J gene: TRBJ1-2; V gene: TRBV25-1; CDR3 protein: CASRRERAGYTF; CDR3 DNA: TGTGCCAGCCGGAGGGAGAGAGCTGGCTACACCTTC
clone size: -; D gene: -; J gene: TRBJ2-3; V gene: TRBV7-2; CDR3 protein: CASSRGPKDTQYF; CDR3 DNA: TGTGCCAGCAGCCGTGGGCCAAAAGATACGCAGTATTTT
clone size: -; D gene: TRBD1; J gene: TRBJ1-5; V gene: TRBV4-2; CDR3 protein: CASSQYGTDNNQPQHF; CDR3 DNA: TGTGCCAGCAGCCAATACGGGACAGATAACAATCAGCCCCAGCATTTT
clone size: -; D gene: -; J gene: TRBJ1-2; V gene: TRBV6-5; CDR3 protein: CASNGARASYGYTF; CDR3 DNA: TGTGCCAGCAATGGGGCCAGAGCAAGCTATGGCTACACCTTC
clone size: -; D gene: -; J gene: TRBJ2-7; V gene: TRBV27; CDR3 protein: CASSHQGSYEQYF; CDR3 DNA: TGTGCCAGCAGTCATCAGGGTTCCTACGAGCAGTACTTC
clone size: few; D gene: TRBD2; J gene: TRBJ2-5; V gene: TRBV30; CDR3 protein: CAWSASGSKTQYF; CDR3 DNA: TGTGCCTGGAGTGCTAGCGGGAGCAAGACCCAGTACTTC
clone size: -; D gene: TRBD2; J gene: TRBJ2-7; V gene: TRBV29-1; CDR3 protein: CSVFGLADRPSYEQYF; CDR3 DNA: TGCAGCGTTTTCGGACTAGCGGATCGCCCGTCCTACGAGCAGTACTTC
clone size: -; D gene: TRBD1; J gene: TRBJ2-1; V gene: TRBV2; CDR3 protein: CASGRGQGMYNEQFF; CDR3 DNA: TGTGCCAGCGGCCGCGGACAGGGGATGTACAATGAGCAGTTCTTC
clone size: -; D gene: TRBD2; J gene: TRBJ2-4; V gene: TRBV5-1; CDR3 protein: CASSLPSGRNIQYF; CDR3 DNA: TGCGCCAGCAGCTTGCCCAGCGGGAGGAACATTCAGTACTTC
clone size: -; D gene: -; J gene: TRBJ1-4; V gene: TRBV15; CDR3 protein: CATRSGGTRGEKLFF; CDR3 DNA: TGTGCCACCAGAAGTGGGGGGACTCGCGGTGAAAAACTGTTTTTT
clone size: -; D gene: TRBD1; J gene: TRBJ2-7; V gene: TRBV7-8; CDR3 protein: CASRLSGGPGQGGEQYF; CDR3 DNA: TGTGCCAGCAGGCTTTCAGGGGGGCCGGGACAGGGTGGCGAGCAGTACTTC
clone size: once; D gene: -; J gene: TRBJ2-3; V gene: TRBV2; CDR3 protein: CASSVSTSTDTQYF; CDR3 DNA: TGTGCCAGCAGTGTATCCACTAGCACAGATACGCAGTATTTT
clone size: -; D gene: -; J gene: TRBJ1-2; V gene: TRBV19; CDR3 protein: CASSIGEKIYGYTF; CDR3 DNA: TGTGCCAGTAGTATAGGGGAGAAGATCTATGGCTACACCTTC
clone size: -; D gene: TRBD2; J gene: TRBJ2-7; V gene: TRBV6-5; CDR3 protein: CASSYSSGSSYEQYF; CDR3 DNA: TGTGCCAGCAGTTACTCTAGCGGGAGCTCCTACGAGCAGTACTTC